This T cell receptor beta chain was identified in a study of T cell responses to AZD1222 COVID-19 vaccine. Study-wide findings and caveats: Repertoires were obtained only post-peak T cell response. Elevations in Spike-specific TCR breadth and depth followed administration of two AZD1222 doses.

TCRdb's table, derived via immunoSEQ multiplex PCR, lists solely in-frame clones and lacks some. This table holds over 50,000 clones, about four fifths found once. Of note for this clone: Its antigen is not known.

V lost 5 bases to trimming and J lost 6 bases, with 11 bases between them. Germline values: CDR1 SQVTM, CDR2 ANQGSEA. The CDR3 contains 12 residues. The sample was peripheral blood, taken 28 days after the second AZD1222 dose. This clonotype was sampled from an adult who received the AZD1222 COVID-19 vaccine. The rearrangement joins TRBV29-1 to TRBJ2-1, with a tentative D call TRBD2 (7 bases). CDR3 bases: TGCAGCGTTAACGGGGGGCCCAATGAGCAGTTCTTC. As protein: CSVNGGPNEQFF.